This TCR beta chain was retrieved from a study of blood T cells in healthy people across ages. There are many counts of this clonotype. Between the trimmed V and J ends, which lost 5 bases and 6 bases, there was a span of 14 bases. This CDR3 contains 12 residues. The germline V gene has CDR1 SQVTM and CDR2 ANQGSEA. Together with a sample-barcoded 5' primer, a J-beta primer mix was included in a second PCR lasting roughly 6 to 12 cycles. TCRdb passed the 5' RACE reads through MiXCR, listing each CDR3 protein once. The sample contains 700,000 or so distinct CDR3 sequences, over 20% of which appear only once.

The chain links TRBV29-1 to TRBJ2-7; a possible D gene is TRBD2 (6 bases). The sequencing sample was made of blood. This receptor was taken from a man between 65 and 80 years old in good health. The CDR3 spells CSVRGTASEQYF. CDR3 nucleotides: TGCAGCGTTCGCGGGACCGCTTCCGAGCAGTACTTC.